A selection of T cell receptor beta chains follows, all from one sample in a study of T-cell memory formation after mild COVID-19. MiXCR, run by TCRdb on the 5' RACE reads, gives a single entry per CDR3 protein. This sample carries about 400,000 distinct CDR3 sequences, approximately 24% of them seen once, and the ten largest clones take roughly 8.9%. The sample comprised PBMCs or a T cell subset sorted from them (not recorded which). The receptors originated from an adult woman who had mild COVID-19 (a few samples of this study predate the infection). Cell type and time point are not known. CDR3s include the opening cysteine and the closing phenylalanine or tryptophan. D genes are given only for firm matches. For some rows the clone size is stated as once, few or many, or as a class when expanded; others skip it.

TRBV24-1	TRBJ2-2	-	-	CATSVSGNTGELFF	TGTGCCACCAGTGTTAGCGGGAACACCGGGGAGCTGTTTTTT
TRBV12-3/TRBV12-4	TRBJ2-3	few	TRBD2	CASSTWGLAGTDTQYF	TGTGCCAGCAGTACATGGGGACTAGCGGGCACAGATACGCAGTATTTT
TRBV18	TRBJ2-7	-	-	CASSPPAGRYEQYF	TGTGCCAGCTCACCACCCGCAGGAAGGTACGAGCAGTACTTC
TRBV20-1	TRBJ1-2	few	-	CSARPALGMGGDYGYTF	TGCAGTGCTAGACCTGCCCTGGGTATGGGGGGCGACTATGGCTACACCTTC
TRBV30	TRBJ2-7	once	-	CAWNSHTGSYEQYF	TGTGCCTGGAACTCACACACGGGATCCTACGAGCAGTACTTC
TRBV12-3/TRBV12-4	TRBJ1-5	-	-	CASSLAGARGNQPQHF	TGTGCCAGCAGTTTAGCAGGGGCTAGAGGAAATCAGCCCCAGCATTTT
TRBV7-3	TRBJ2-2	few	TRBD1	CASSLTRTGNTGELFF	TGTGCCAGCAGCTTAACCCGGACAGGGAACACCGGGGAGCTGTTTTTT
TRBV29-1	TRBJ1-5	few	-	CSVGDWGGEPQHF	TGCAGCGTGGGGGATTGGGGAGGCGAGCCCCAGCATTTT
TRBV4-2	TRBJ1-3	-	TRBD1	CASSPDRSFSGNTIYF	TGTGCCAGCAGCCCGGACAGGTCGTTTTCTGGAAACACCATATATTTT
TRBV6-6	TRBJ1-3	-	-	CASSYGGIEEYF	TGTGCCAGCAGTTACGGCGGGATTGAAGAATATTTT
TRBV5-1	TRBJ2-3	-	TRBD1	CASSRGDRGSSTDTQYF	TGCGCCAGCAGCAGAGGAGACAGGGGATCTAGCACAGATACGCAGTATTTT
TRBV5-1	TRBJ1-5	few	TRBD1	CASSLTGGNQPQHF	TGCGCCAGCAGCCTTACAGGGGGGAATCAGCCCCAGCATTTT
TRBV7-9	TRBJ2-1	few	TRBD1	CASSFRDRGFNEQFF	TGTGCCAGCAGCTTCCGGGACAGGGGGTTCAATGAGCAGTTCTTC
TRBV7-2	TRBJ1-1	-	TRBD1	CASSLGAGTGARRYTEAFF	TGTGCCAGCAGCTTAGGAGCCGGGACAGGGGCCCGAAGGTATACTGAAGCTTTCTTT
TRBV24-1	TRBJ2-1	-	TRBD2	CATSDAGDFYNEQFF	TGTGCCACCAGTGATGCGGGAGACTTTTACAATGAGCAGTTCTTC
TRBV12-3/TRBV12-4	TRBJ2-3	many	TRBD2	CASSRTSGGTSTDTQYF	TGTGCCAGCAGCAGGACTAGCGGGGGGACTAGCACAGATACGCAGTATTTT
TRBV12-3/TRBV12-4	TRBJ1-1	-	-	CASRSGGAGTEAFF	TGTGCCTCACGTTCCGGGGGGGCAGGAACTGAAGCTTTCTTT
TRBV5-1	TRBJ2-5	-	-	CASSRTGVGETQYF	TGCGCCAGCAGTCGAACGGGAGTTGGTGAGACCCAGTACTTC
TRBV4-3	TRBJ2-3	-	-	CASSQDKATTDTQYF	TGCGCCAGCAGCCAAGATAAGGCTACCACAGATACGCAGTATTTT
TRBV7-8	TRBJ2-1	-	-	CASSEHVQTGYNEQFF	TGTGCCAGCAGCGAACACGTACAGACAGGTTACAATGAGCAGTTCTTC
TRBV7-2	TRBJ2-1	few	TRBD2	CASSLRLAGSNEQFF	TGTGCCAGCAGCCTTAGGTTAGCGGGGAGTAATGAGCAGTTCTTC
TRBV11-3	TRBJ2-3	-	-	CASSFELARADTQYF	TGTGCCAGCAGCTTTGAACTGGCTAGGGCAGATACGCAGTATTTT
TRBV12-3/TRBV12-4	TRBJ2-1	-	TRBD2	CASSLERLAGYNEQFF	TGTGCCAGCAGTTTAGAACGACTAGCGGGGTACAATGAGCAGTTCTTC
TRBV4-2	TRBJ2-2	-	TRBD2	CASSRIAGNTGELFF	TGTGCCAGCAGCCGGATAGCGGGGAACACCGGGGAGCTGTTTTTT
TRBV5-1	TRBJ2-3	-	-	CASSITGSRTDTQYF	TGCGCCAGCAGTATCACGGGCTCTCGCACAGATACGCAGTATTTT
TRBV3-1	TRBJ1-5	few	TRBD1	CASSQSPGGISNQPQHF	TGTGCCAGCAGCCAAAGTCCAGGGGGTATTAGCAATCAGCCCCAGCATTTT
TRBV7-7	TRBJ2-5	many	TRBD2	CASSQGLAGWETQYF	TGTGCCAGCAGCCAGGGACTAGCGGGTTGGGAGACCCAGTACTTC
TRBV6-4	TRBJ2-3	few	TRBD1	CASSEGQGDTDTQYF	TGTGCCAGCAGTGAAGGTCAGGGGGATACAGATACGCAGTATTTT
TRBV12-3/TRBV12-4	TRBJ1-6	few	-	CASSPPGTYNSPLHF	TGTGCCAGCAGTCCACCAGGGACCTATAATTCACCCCTCCACTTT
TRBV5-1	TRBJ2-7	few	-	CASSSSPGTSGYTYEQYF	TGCGCCAGCAGCTCCTCACCAGGAACAAGCGGGTACACCTACGAGCAGTACTTC
TRBV5-1	TRBJ2-5	few	-	CASSLDTGPQETQYF	TGCGCCAGCAGCTTAGACACAGGGCCCCAAGAGACCCAGTACTTC
TRBV9	TRBJ2-7	-	-	CASSPLRDATYEQYF	TGTGCCAGCAGCCCCCTTAGGGACGCAACCTACGAGCAGTACTTC
TRBV9	TRBJ2-7	-	-	CASSATVGYEQYF	TGTGCCAGCAGCGCAACGGTGGGCTACGAGCAGTACTTC
TRBV30	TRBJ2-1	-	-	CAWSPPRVISYNEQFF	TGTGCCTGGAGTCCCCCCCGTGTCATCTCCTACAATGAGCAGTTCTTC
TRBV7-6	TRBJ2-7	-	TRBD1	CASSTGQGADEQYF	TGTGCCAGCAGCACTGGACAGGGGGCGGACGAGCAGTACTTC
TRBV11-2	TRBJ2-1	few	-	CASSLGQLESYNEQFF	TGTGCCAGCAGCTTGGGGCAGTTGGAATCCTACAATGAGCAGTTCTTC
TRBV6-1	TRBJ1-1	few	TRBD1	CASSDPRDRGNTEAFF	TGTGCCAGCAGTGACCCTCGGGACAGGGGTAACACTGAAGCTTTCTTT
TRBV30	TRBJ1-1	-	-	CAWSVLRQAEAFF	TGTGCCTGGAGTGTTCTCCGGCAGGCTGAAGCTTTCTTT
TRBV7-2	TRBJ2-1	few	TRBD2	CASSFVALAGGVSTYNEQFF	TGTGCCAGCAGCTTTGTCGCGCTAGCGGGAGGGGTTAGCACCTACAATGAGCAGTTCTTC
TRBV12-3/TRBV12-4	TRBJ2-1	-	-	CASSLTRVYNEQFF	TGTGCCAGCAGTTTGACTAGGGTCTACAATGAGCAGTTCTTC